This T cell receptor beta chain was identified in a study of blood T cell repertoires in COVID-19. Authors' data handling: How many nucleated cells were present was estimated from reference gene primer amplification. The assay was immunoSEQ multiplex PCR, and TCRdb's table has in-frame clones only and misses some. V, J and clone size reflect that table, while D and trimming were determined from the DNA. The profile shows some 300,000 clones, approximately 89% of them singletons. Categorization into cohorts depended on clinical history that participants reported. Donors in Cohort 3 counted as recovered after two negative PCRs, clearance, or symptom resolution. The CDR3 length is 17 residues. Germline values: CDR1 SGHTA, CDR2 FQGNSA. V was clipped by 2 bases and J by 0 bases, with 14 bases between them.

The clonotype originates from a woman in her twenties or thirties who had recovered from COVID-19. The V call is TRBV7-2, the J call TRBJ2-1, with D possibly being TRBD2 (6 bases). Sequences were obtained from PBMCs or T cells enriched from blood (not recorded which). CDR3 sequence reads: CASSLLAGSDSYNEQFF. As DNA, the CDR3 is TGTGCCAGCAGCTTACTGGCGGGATCTGACTCCTACAATGAGCAGTTCTTC.